The rows below give T cell receptor beta chains drawn from one sample of a study of cytomegalovirus exposure and HLA in healthy donors. Sequencing was performed with immunoSEQ multiplex PCR; in TCRdb, only in-frame clones are kept and a portion is missing. Found here are roughly 300,000 clones, roughly 88% of them singletons; the top ten hold about 0.91%. Sequencing used PBMCs. The source is a woman under 30 in good health and CMV-seronegative. Each CDR3 is given with its conserved first and last residue. Each record gives: D gene, clone size, V gene, J gene, CDR3 protein, CDR3 DNA. The D gene is left open where the match is weak. Where a row states a size, it is once, few, many or the class of an expanded clone; other rows omit it.

D gene: NA; clone size: once; V gene: TRBV5-4; J gene: TRBJ2-5; CDR3 protein: CASSARDSKETQYF; CDR3 DNA: TGTGCCAGCAGCGCTAGGGACTCGAAAGAGACCCAGTACTTC
D gene: NA; clone size: NA; V gene: TRBV5-1; J gene: TRBJ1-1; CDR3 protein: CASSLGTSGTEAFF; CDR3 DNA: TGCGCCAGCAGCTTGGGTACCTCGGGCACTGAAGCTTTCTTT
D gene: NA; clone size: NA; V gene: TRBV4-3; J gene: TRBJ1-1; CDR3 protein: CASSPSGRGTEAFF; CDR3 DNA: TGCGCCAGCAGCCCCAGCGGGAGGGGGACTGAAGCTTTCTTT
D gene: TRBD1; clone size: NA; V gene: TRBV19; J gene: TRBJ2-5; CDR3 protein: CASSPGTGGRETQYF; CDR3 DNA: TGTGCCAGTAGTCCGGGGACAGGGGGCCGTGAGACCCAGTACTTC
D gene: NA; clone size: NA; V gene: TRBV11-2; J gene: TRBJ2-7; CDR3 protein: CASSHRLGGSYEQYF; CDR3 DNA: TGTGCCAGCAGCCACCGACTAGGAGGATCCTACGAGCAGTACTTC
D gene: NA; clone size: NA; V gene: TRBV18; J gene: TRBJ2-3; CDR3 protein: CASSPRQEPSTDTQYF; CDR3 DNA: TGTGCCAGCTCACCACGACAGGAGCCTAGCACAGATACGCAGTATTTT
D gene: NA; clone size: once; V gene: TRBV5-6; J gene: TRBJ2-5; CDR3 protein: CASSLGGGQETQYF; CDR3 DNA: TGTGCCAGCAGCTTGGGAGGCGGACAAGAGACCCAGTACTTC
D gene: NA; clone size: NA; V gene: TRBV9; J gene: TRBJ1-5; CDR3 protein: CASSEEGNSNQPQHF; CDR3 DNA: TGTGCCAGTTCAGAGGAGGGCAATAGCAATCAGCCCCAGCATTTT
D gene: NA; clone size: NA; V gene: TRBV27; J gene: TRBJ2-3; CDR3 protein: CASSPRLGGTDTQYF; CDR3 DNA: TGTGCCAGCAGTCCCCGTTTGGGAGGCACAGATACGCAGTATTTT
D gene: TRBD1; clone size: NA; V gene: TRBV6-5; J gene: TRBJ1-2; CDR3 protein: CASSDRGGYTF; CDR3 DNA: TGTGCCAGCAGTGACAGGGGTGGCTACACCTTC
D gene: NA; clone size: NA; V gene: TRBV29-1; J gene: TRBJ2-1; CDR3 protein: CSVGASRVNEQFF; CDR3 DNA: TGCAGCGTTGGGGCTAGCCGGGTGAATGAGCAGTTCTTC
D gene: TRBD1; clone size: NA; V gene: TRBV7-6; J gene: TRBJ1-2; CDR3 protein: CASSAGQGNYGYTF; CDR3 DNA: TGTGCCAGCAGTGCCGGACAGGGAAACTATGGCTACACCTTC
D gene: TRBD2; clone size: NA; V gene: TRBV6-5; J gene: TRBJ2-7; CDR3 protein: CATSRGAGGSSEQYF; CDR3 DNA: TGTGCCACCAGCAGGGGAGCGGGGGGTAGTAGCGAGCAGTACTTC
D gene: NA; clone size: NA; V gene: TRBV27; J gene: TRBJ1-3; CDR3 protein: CASSSMGGISGNTIYF; CDR3 DNA: TGTGCCAGCAGCTCCATGGGGGGGATCTCTGGAAACACCATATATTTT
D gene: TRBD1; clone size: NA; V gene: TRBV27; J gene: TRBJ2-3; CDR3 protein: CAIASGTGVTDTQYF; CDR3 DNA: TGTGCCATCGCTTCCGGGACAGGGGTGACAGATACGCAGTATTTT
D gene: TRBD2; clone size: NA; V gene: TRBV2; J gene: TRBJ2-3; CDR3 protein: CASSGLAGGTDTQYF; CDR3 DNA: TGTGCCAGCAGTGGACTAGCGGGAGGAACAGATACGCAGTATTTT
D gene: NA; clone size: once; V gene: TRBV6-5; J gene: TRBJ1-1; CDR3 protein: CASTPWGGAEAFF; CDR3 DNA: TGTGCCAGCACCCCATGGGGGGGAGCTGAAGCTTTCTTT
D gene: TRBD1; clone size: NA; V gene: TRBV4-3; J gene: TRBJ1-2; CDR3 protein: CASSQETGVHYGYTF; CDR3 DNA: TGCGCCAGCAGCCAAGAGACAGGGGTGCACTATGGCTACACCTTC
D gene: NA; clone size: NA; V gene: TRBV29-1; J gene: TRBJ2-5; CDR3 protein: CSVDQGRQETQYF; CDR3 DNA: TGCAGCGTTGATCAGGGTAGGCAAGAGACCCAGTACTTC
D gene: TRBD1; clone size: NA; V gene: TRBV5-1; J gene: TRBJ2-7; CDR3 protein: CASSSQGADEQYF; CDR3 DNA: TGCGCCAGCAGCTCCCAGGGGGCGGACGAGCAGTACTTC
D gene: NA; clone size: NA; V gene: TRBV6-1; J gene: TRBJ1-3; CDR3 protein: CASSERRSSGNTIYF; CDR3 DNA: TGTGCCAGCAGTGAGAGGCGGAGCTCTGGAAACACCATATATTTT
D gene: NA; clone size: NA; V gene: TRBV30; J gene: TRBJ2-3; CDR3 protein: CAWSVGGNTDTQYF; CDR3 DNA: TGCGCCTGGAGTGTAGGGGGTAACACAGATACGCAGTATTTT
D gene: NA; clone size: NA; V gene: TRBV27; J gene: TRBJ2-5; CDR3 protein: CASSFRGHQETQYF; CDR3 DNA: TGTGCCAGCAGCTTCCGCGGGCACCAAGAGACCCAGTACTTC
D gene: NA; clone size: NA; V gene: TRBV4-1; J gene: TRBJ1-5; CDR3 protein: CASSQVEGGNQPQHF; CDR3 DNA: TGCGCCAGCAGCCAAGTGGAAGGGGGAAATCAGCCCCAGCATTTT
D gene: TRBD1; clone size: NA; V gene: TRBV14; J gene: TRBJ1-1; CDR3 protein: CASSHLDRVETEAFF; CDR3 DNA: TGTGCCAGCAGCCACCTGGACAGGGTTGAGACTGAAGCTTTCTTT
D gene: TRBD1; clone size: NA; V gene: TRBV4-2; J gene: TRBJ1-5; CDR3 protein: CASSRRDRSNQPQHF; CDR3 DNA: TGTGCCAGCAGCCGCCGGGACAGGAGTAATCAGCCCCAGCATTTT
D gene: NA; clone size: NA; V gene: TRBV4-1; J gene: TRBJ1-1; CDR3 protein: CASSQGPTGGTEAFF; CDR3 DNA: TGCGCCAGCAGCCAAGGTCCCACTGGAGGGACTGAAGCTTTCTTT
D gene: NA; clone size: NA; V gene: TRBV7-2; J gene: TRBJ2-7; CDR3 protein: CASSLGAGANEQYF; CDR3 DNA: TGTGCCAGCAGCCTAGGGGCGGGGGCCAACGAGCAGTACTTC
D gene: TRBD2; clone size: NA; V gene: TRBV28; J gene: TRBJ2-1; CDR3 protein: CASSLWGTSGNISYNEQFF; CDR3 DNA: TGTGCCAGCAGTTTATGGGGGACTAGCGGGAATATATCCTACAATGAGCAGTTCTTC
D gene: NA; clone size: NA; V gene: TRBV7-2; J gene: TRBJ2-7; CDR3 protein: CASSLAADRGRSGRGRYEQYF; CDR3 DNA: TGTGCCAGCAGCTTAGCAGCCGACAGGGGGCGAAGCGGGAGGGGAAGGTACGAGCAGTACTTC
D gene: NA; clone size: NA; V gene: TRBV4-3; J gene: TRBJ1-4; CDR3 protein: CASSRNGGATNEKLFF; CDR3 DNA: TGCGCCAGCAGCCGCAACGGGGGGGCAACTAATGAAAAACTGTTTTTT
D gene: TRBD1; clone size: NA; V gene: TRBV5-3; J gene: TRBJ2-7; CDR3 protein: CARRIPGGNLPYEQYF; CDR3 DNA: TGTGCCAGAAGGATTCCAGGGGGAAATCTCCCCTACGAGCAGTACTTC
D gene: NA; clone size: NA; V gene: TRBV28; J gene: TRBJ1-2; CDR3 protein: CASLGRGDGYTF; CDR3 DNA: TGTGCCAGCCTTGGTCGGGGAGATGGCTACACCTTC
D gene: NA; clone size: NA; V gene: TRBV20-1; J gene: TRBJ2-7; CDR3 protein: CSARVVYEQYF; CDR3 DNA: TGCAGTGCTAGGGTAGTCTACGAGCAGTACTTC
D gene: TRBD1; clone size: once; V gene: TRBV6-5; J gene: TRBJ1-1; CDR3 protein: CATARQGDTEAFF; CDR3 DNA: TGTGCCACCGCTAGACAGGGGGACACTGAAGCTTTCTTT
D gene: TRBD1; clone size: few; V gene: TRBV7-3; J gene: TRBJ2-2; CDR3 protein: CASSPGGQGNTGELFF; CDR3 DNA: TGTGCCAGCAGCCCAGGGGGACAGGGGAACACCGGGGAGCTGTTTTTT
D gene: NA; clone size: NA; V gene: TRBV7-2; J gene: TRBJ2-7; CDR3 protein: CASSLTTPGYPPYEQYF; CDR3 DNA: TGTGCCAGCAGCTTAACGACACCGGGATACCCCCCCTACGAGCAGTACTTC
D gene: NA; clone size: NA; V gene: TRBV7-9; J gene: TRBJ2-7; CDR3 protein: CASSLRRDSNLYEQYF; CDR3 DNA: TGTGCCAGCAGCTTACGCCGGGACTCAAACCTTTACGAGCAGTACTTC
D gene: TRBD2; clone size: NA; V gene: TRBV7-3; J gene: TRBJ2-3; CDR3 protein: CASSLNSREPGDTQYF; CDR3 DNA: TGTGCCAGCAGCTTAAACTCGCGGGAGCCAGGTGATACGCAGTATTTT
D gene: TRBD1; clone size: NA; V gene: TRBV28; J gene: TRBJ1-5; CDR3 protein: CASSLFGQGIQPQHF; CDR3 DNA: TGTGCCAGCAGTTTATTCGGACAGGGAATCCAGCCCCAGCATTTT
D gene: TRBD2; clone size: NA; V gene: TRBV5-1; J gene: TRBJ2-7; CDR3 protein: CASSPQTSGIAYEQYF; CDR3 DNA: TGCGCCAGCAGCCCGCAGACTAGCGGGATTGCCTACGAGCAGTACTTC
D gene: TRBD2; clone size: NA; V gene: TRBV5-1; J gene: TRBJ2-2; CDR3 protein: CASKSPTSGNTGELFF; CDR3 DNA: TGCGCCAGCAAATCACCTACTAGCGGGAACACCGGGGAGCTGTTTTTT
D gene: NA; clone size: many; V gene: TRBV27; J gene: TRBJ2-2; CDR3 protein: CASSLKGDTRTGELFF; CDR3 DNA: TGTGCCAGCAGTTTGAAGGGGGACACACGCACCGGGGAGCTGTTTTTT
D gene: NA; clone size: NA; V gene: TRBV4-1; J gene: TRBJ1-5; CDR3 protein: CASSQVEQSNQPQHF; CDR3 DNA: TGCGCCAGCAGCCAAGTGGAACAGTCAAATCAGCCCCAGCATTTT
D gene: NA; clone size: few; V gene: TRBV6-1; J gene: TRBJ1-2; CDR3 protein: CASSEPLRRDGDF; CDR3 DNA: TGTGCCAGCAGTGAGCCCCTTCGGCGAGACGGGGACTTC
D gene: TRBD2; clone size: few; V gene: TRBV2; J gene: TRBJ2-7; CDR3 protein: CASSEGPGGGEQYF; CDR3 DNA: TGTGCCAGCAGTGAGGGCCCGGGAGGGGGCGAGCAGTACTTC